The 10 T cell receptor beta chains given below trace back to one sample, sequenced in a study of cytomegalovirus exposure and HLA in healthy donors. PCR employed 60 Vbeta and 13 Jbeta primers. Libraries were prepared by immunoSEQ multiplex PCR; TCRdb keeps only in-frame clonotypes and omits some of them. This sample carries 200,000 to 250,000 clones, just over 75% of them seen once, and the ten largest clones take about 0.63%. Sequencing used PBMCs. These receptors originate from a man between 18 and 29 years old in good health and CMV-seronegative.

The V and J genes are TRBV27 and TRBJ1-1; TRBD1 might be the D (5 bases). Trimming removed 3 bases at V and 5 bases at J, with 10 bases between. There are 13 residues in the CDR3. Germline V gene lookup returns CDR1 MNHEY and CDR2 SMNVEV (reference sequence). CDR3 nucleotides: TGTGCCAGCAGTTTTCGGGGGGGGACTGAAGCTTTCTTT. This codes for CASSFRGGTEAFF.

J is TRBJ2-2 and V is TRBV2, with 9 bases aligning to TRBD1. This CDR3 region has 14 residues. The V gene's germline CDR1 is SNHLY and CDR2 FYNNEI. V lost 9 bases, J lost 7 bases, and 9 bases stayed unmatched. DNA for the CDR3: TGTGCCAGTACCGGGACAGGGAGAGTCGGGGAGCTGTTTTTT. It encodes CASTGTGRVGELFF. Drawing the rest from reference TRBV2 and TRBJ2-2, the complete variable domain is EPEVTQTPSHQVTQMGQEVILRCVPISNHLYFYWYRQILGQKVEFLVSFYNNEISEKSEIFDDQFSVERPDGSNFTLKIRSTKLEDSAMYFCASTGTGRVGELFFGEGSRLTVL.

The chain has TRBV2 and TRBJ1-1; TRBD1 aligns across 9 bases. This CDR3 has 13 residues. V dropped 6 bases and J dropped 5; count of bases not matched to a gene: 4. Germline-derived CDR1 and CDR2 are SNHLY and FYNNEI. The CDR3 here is CASRSDRGTEAFF. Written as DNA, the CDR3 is TGTGCCAGCAGATCGGACAGGGGTACTGAAGCTTTCTTT.

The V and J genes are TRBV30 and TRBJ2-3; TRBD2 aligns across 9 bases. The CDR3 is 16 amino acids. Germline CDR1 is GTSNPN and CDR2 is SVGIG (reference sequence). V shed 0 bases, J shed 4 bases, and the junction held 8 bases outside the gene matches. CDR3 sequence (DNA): TGTGCCTGGAGTGTACGCCTAGCGGGAAGTGCAGATACGCAGTATTTT. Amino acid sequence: CAWSVRLAGSADTQYF.

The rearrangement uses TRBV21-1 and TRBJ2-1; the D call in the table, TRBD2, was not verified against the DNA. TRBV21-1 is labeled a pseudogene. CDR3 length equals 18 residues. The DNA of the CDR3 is TGTGCCAGCAGCAAAGGGGCTAGCGGGAGGGGTGTCCACAATGAGCAGTTCTTC. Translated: CASSKGASGRGVHNEQFF.

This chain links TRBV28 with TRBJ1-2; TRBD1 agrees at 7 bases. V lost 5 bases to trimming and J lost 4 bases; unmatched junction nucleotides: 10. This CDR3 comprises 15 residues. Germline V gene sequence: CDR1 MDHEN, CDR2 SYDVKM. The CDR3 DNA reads TGTGCCAGCAGTACGGACAGGAGCATTAGCTATGGCTACACCTTC. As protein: CASSTDRSISYGYTF.

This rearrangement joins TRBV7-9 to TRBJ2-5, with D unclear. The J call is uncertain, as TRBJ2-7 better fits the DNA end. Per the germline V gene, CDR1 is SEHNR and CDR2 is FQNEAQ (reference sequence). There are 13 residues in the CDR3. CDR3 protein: CASSLAWAHEQYF. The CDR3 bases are TGTGCCAGCAGCTTAGCGTGGGCCCACGAGCAGTACTTC.

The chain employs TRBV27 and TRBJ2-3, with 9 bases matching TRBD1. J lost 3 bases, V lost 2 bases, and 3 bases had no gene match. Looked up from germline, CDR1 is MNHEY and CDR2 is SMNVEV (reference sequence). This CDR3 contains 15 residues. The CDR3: CASSLEGQGTDTQYF. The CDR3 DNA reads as TGTGCCAGCAGTTTAGAGGGACAGGGTACAGATACGCAGTATTTT.

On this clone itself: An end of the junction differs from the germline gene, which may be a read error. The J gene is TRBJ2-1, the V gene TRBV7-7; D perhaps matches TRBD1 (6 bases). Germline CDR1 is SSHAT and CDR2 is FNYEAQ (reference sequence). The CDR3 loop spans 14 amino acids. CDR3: CASSLALGAGEQFF. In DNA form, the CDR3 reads TGTGCTAGCAGCTTAGCGCTGGGGGCGGGTGAGCAGTTCTTC.

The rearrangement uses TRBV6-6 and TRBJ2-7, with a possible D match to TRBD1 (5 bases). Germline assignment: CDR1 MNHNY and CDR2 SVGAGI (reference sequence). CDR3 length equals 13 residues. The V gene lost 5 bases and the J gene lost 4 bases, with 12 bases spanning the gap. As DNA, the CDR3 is TGTGCCAGCAGTGCAGGGCGGTCGTACGAGCAGTACTTC. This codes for CASSAGRSYEQYF.